The rows below give T cell receptor beta chains drawn from one sample of a study of human T cells and chemical hapten exposure. TCRdb reprocessed the RACE reads via MiXCR and lists one record per CDR3 protein. The sample contains 60,000 to 80,000 distinct CDR3 sequences, more than 30% of which appear only once. The sample here was whole blood, taken in connection with sensitization to the hapten diphenylcyclopropenone (DPC). These receptors were obtained from a middle-aged man with alopecia areata. Some clones in this sample may be carry-over from other donors' samples. Both conserved end residues are part of each CDR3. The order of the fields is D gene, V gene, J gene, clone size, CDR3 DNA, CDR3 protein. D genes are given only for firm matches. Rows may omit the clone size; those that give it use once, few, many or a size class.

.	TRBV24-1	TRBJ2-5	.	TGTGCCACCAGTGACCGGGACCCCACGGCGGCCCAGTACTTC	CATSDRDPTAAQYF
TRBD1	TRBV28	TRBJ2-5	few	TGTGCCAGCAGTTTTAGGGACAGGGAAGAGACCCAGTACTTC	CASSFRDREETQYF
.	TRBV7-6	TRBJ2-7	.	TGTGCCAGCAGCTTAGGCGCCCACGAGCAGTACTTC	CASSLGAHEQYF
TRBD2	TRBV7-3	TRBJ2-2	.	TGTGCCAGCAGCTTAGGTCTGGGACTAGCGGGTAACGGGGAGCTGTTTTTT	CASSLGLGLAGNGELFF
.	TRBV6-1	TRBJ2-3	.	TGTGCCAGCAGTGCCGGACTGGCGGGGTCAGATACGCAGTATTTT	CASSAGLAGSDTQYF
.	TRBV7-9	TRBJ1-5	.	TGTGCCAGCAGCTTAGGGGGACCTTATCAGCCCCAGCATTTT	CASSLGGPYQPQHF
.	TRBV27	TRBJ2-2	.	TGTGCCAGCAGTTTAGTCCAGGCGAACACCGGGGAGCTGTTTTTT	CASSLVQANTGELFF
.	TRBV7-3	TRBJ2-3	.	TGTGCCAGCAGCTTAAAGGACACGGGAGGCACAGATACGCAGTATTTT	CASSLKDTGGTDTQYF
TRBD2	TRBV12-3/TRBV12-4	TRBJ2-1	.	TGTGCCAGCACCACACGACTAGCGGGAGGGGCCGCTGGAAGTAACAATGAGCAGTTCTTC	CASTTRLAGGAAGSNNEQFF
TRBD1	TRBV4-3	TRBJ1-4	few	TGCGCCAGCAGCCAGGGGACAGGGCAGGGTGAAAAACTGTTTTTT	CASSQGTGQGEKLFF
.	TRBV19	TRBJ2-4	few	TGTGCCAGTAGTATAGATCAAGGGGCCAAAAACATTCAGTACTTC	CASSIDQGAKNIQYF
.	TRBV5-1	TRBJ1-6	.	TGCGCCAGCAGCGCGGGGACTGTGAATTCACCCCTCCACTTT	CASSAGTVNSPLHF
TRBD2	TRBV7-9	TRBJ2-2	.	TGTGCCAGCAGCTCAACGACTAGCGGGAGGGCCGACGGGGAGCTGTTTTTT	CASSSTTSGRADGELFF
.	TRBV4-1	TRBJ2-1	.	TGCGCCAGCAGCCAGGCTACTTTGGCCCCCTACAATGAGCAGTTCTTC	CASSQATLAPYNEQFF
.	TRBV10-3	TRBJ2-5	.	TGTGCCATCAGTGAGTCCAAGGGGCACCGCTACTTC	CAISESKGHRYF
TRBD2	TRBV7-9	TRBJ2-1	few	TGTGCCAGCAGACCTAGTCCAGCGGGAGGCCCCTACAATGAGCAGTTCTTC	CASRPSPAGGPYNEQFF
.	TRBV6-5	TRBJ1-3	.	TGTGCCAGCAGTTACGGGAGGTACTCTGGAAACACCATATATTTT	CASSYGRYSGNTIYF
.	TRBV20-1	TRBJ1-2	.	TGCAGTGCTCCGGACGGAAACTATGGCTACACCTTC	CSAPDGNYGYTF
TRBD2	TRBV4-1	TRBJ2-3	few	TGCGCCAGCAGCCGCCTACTAGCGGGGGCCACAGATACGCAGTATTTT	CASSRLLAGATDTQYF
TRBD2	TRBV10-2	TRBJ2-7	.	TGCGCCAGCAGTGGACAGGCGGGACTAGACTACGAGCAGTACTTC	CASSGQAGLDYEQYF
.	TRBV19	TRBJ2-1	.	TGTGCCAGTAGTATTACAGGGACCACCTACAATGAGCAGTTCTTC	CASSITGTTYNEQFF